This T cell receptor (beta chain) appears in the sequencing data of a study of blood T cell repertoires in COVID-19 (dated by TCRdb to about 2020). In terms of the full investigation: Collaborator samples came from the United States, Italy and Spain and covered acute and convalescent phases of COVID-19. The prospective study material was composed of cDNA or gDNA derived from T cells, B-cell-depleted T cells, or PBMCs. The dataset comprised deeply sampled blood TCRbeta repertoires from subjects exposed to, actively infected with, or recovered from COVID-19. The repertoires were made available in a free public database intended to serve as a resource for research on the immune response to SARS-CoV-2. The samples were drawn from the first 160 participants of the ongoing ImmuneRACE study and from more than 1,000 subjects provided by 6 global collaborators. The sample metadata nearly always contained a de-identified subject ID, COVID-19 status, age in years and sex. Where available, HLA class I and class II types were obtained from metadata supplied by the sample provider rather than from assay-based typing. Broader findings and caveats from the paper: Clinical and demographic metadata were provided uncurated, with the amount varying by source and participant.

Whole blood was collected in K2EDTA tubes by collaborating institutions according to the institutions' own protocols. For TCRbeta analysis, collaborators shipped samples in one of three forms: frozen whole blood, isolated PBMCs, or DNA extracted from either of those sample types. From a lookup of the germline V gene, CDR1 and CDR2 are MNHEY and SVGEGT. The CDR3, cysteine through phenylalanine, is 14 amino acids long. The CDR3 DNA has 42 bases and is translated from base 1. The immunoSEQ Assay, a bias-controlled multiplex PCR, was used to amplify TCRbeta CDR3 regions from genomic DNA. Per the authors' processing: The number of nucleated cells in each sample was estimated from the amplification of reference gene primers within the assay. To quantify the absolute abundance of each unique TCRbeta CDR3 rearrangement, sequence reads were collapsed and filtered. Productive Simpson clonality was computed per sample as the square root of Simpson's diversity index over productive rearrangements. Entries here come from immuneACCESS through TCRdb and include only in-frame sequences with V and J called. Some clones fail to appear in such tables; in the studies checked, an unresolved V gene covers under half of the shortfall, and the cause of the remainder is unknown. For V, J and clone size, that table is used; D and trimming come from the DNA. This sample comprises about 150,000 clones, roughly 80% of them detected only once. Approximately 0.5% of the sample lies in the top ten.

A word on this clone: It has no known antigen specificity. Its ends do not fully match the called genes, so a read error is possible. The identical CDR3 is also encoded by other nucleotide sequences in the sample.

Sequences were obtained from peripheral blood. Recombination connected TRBV6-2 or TRBV6-3 to TRBJ2-7, with no confident D gene call. The TCR comes from a man in his sixties with acute or convalescent COVID-19. Here the CDR3 is given as CASSYLASTYEQYF. The sequenced DNA is TGTGCCAGTAGTTACCTCGCCAGTACCTACGAGCAGTACTTC.